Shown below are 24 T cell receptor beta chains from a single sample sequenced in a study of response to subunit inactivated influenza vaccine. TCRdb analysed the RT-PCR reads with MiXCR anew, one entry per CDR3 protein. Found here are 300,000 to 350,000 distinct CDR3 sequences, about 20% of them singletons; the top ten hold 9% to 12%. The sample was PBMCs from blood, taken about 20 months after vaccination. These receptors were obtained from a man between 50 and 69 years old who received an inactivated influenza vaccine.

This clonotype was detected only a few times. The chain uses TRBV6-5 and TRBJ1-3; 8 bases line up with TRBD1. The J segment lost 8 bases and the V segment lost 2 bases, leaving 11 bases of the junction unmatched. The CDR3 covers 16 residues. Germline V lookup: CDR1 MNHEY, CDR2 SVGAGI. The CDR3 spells CASSYHRTGRPDTIYF. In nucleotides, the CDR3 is TGTGCCAGCAGTTACCACAGGACAGGGAGGCCGGACACCATATATTTT.

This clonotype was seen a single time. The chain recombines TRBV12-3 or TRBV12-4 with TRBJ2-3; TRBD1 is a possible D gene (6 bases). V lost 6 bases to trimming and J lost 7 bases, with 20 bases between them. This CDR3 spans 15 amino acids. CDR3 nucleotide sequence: TGTGCCAGCAGCCCTGTGACAGGCCCCCTTAATACGCAGTATTTT. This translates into CASSPVTGPLNTQYF.

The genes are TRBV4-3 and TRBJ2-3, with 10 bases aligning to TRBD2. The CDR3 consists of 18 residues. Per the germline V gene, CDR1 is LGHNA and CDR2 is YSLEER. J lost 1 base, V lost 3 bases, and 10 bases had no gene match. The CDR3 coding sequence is TGCGCCAGCAGCCAGGATGGACTTCTAGCGGGGGGCACAGATACGCAGTATTTT. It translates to CASSQDGLLAGGTDTQYF.

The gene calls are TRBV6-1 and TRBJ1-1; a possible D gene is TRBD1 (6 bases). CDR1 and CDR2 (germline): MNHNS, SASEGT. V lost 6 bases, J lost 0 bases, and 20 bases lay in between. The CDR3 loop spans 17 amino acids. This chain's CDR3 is CASSPEFLDSLNTEAFF. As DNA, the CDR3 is TGTGCCAGCAGCCCGGAATTCCTGGACAGTTTGAACACTGAAGCTTTCTTT.

The DNA of the CDR3 is TGTGCCAGCAGTTTATGGCTGGGTGGGACTGAAGCTTTCTTT. Translating gives CASSLWLGGTEAFF. The V call is TRBV27, the J call TRBJ1-1, with no clear D. The V end was cut by 1 base, the J end by 5 bases, with 11 bases between. The CDR3 covers 14 residues. Germline-derived CDR1 and CDR2 are MNHEY and SMNVEV (reference sequence).

CDR3 bases: TGTGCCAGCAGTCGGACGCCCAGCTCCTACAATGAGCAGTTCTTC. Amino acid sequence: CASSRTPSSYNEQFF. The V and J genes are TRBV6-2 or TRBV6-3 and TRBJ2-1; no clear D. This CDR3 has 15 residues. V gave up 5 bases and J gave up 0 bases, with 11 bases separating them. Germline V lookup: CDR1 MNHEY, CDR2 SVGEGT.

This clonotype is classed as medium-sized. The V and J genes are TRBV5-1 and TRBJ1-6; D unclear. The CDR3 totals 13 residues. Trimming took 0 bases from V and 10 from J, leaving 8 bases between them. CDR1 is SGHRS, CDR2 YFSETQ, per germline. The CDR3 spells CASSLAGRSPLHF. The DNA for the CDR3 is TGCGCCAGCAGCTTGGCCGGTCGATCACCCCTCCACTTT.

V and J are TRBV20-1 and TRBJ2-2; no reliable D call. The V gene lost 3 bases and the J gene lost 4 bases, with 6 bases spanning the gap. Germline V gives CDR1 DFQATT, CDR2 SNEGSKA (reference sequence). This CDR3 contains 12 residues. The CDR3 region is CSASRATGELFF. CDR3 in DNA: TGCAGTGCTAGTAGGGCCACCGGGGAGCTGTTTTTT.

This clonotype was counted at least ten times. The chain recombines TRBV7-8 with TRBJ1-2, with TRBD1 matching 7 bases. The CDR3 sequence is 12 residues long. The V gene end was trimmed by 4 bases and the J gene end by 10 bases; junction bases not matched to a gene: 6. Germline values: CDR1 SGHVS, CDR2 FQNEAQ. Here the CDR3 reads CASSSQGEDYTF. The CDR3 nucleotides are TGTGCCAGCAGCTCCCAGGGGGAGGACTACACCTTC. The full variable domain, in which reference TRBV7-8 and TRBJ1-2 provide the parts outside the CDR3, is GAGVSQSPRYKVAKRGQDVALRCDPISGHVSLFWYQQALGQGPEFLTYFQNEAQLDKSGLPSDRFFAERPEGSVSTLKIQRTQQEDSAVYLCASSSQGEDYTFGSGTRLTVV.

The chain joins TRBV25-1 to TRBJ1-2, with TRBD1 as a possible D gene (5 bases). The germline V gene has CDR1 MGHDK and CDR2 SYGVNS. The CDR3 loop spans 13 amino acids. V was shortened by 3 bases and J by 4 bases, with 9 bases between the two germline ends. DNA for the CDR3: TGTGCCAGCAGTGAGGGGGGAGGCTATGGCTACACCTTC. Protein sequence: CASSEGGGYGYTF.

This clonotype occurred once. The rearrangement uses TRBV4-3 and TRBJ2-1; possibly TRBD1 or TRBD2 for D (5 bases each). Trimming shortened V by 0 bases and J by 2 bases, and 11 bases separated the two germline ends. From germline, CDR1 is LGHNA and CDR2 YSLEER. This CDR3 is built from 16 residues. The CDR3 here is CASSQEGAGTYNEQFF. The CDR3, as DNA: TGCGCCAGCAGCCAAGAAGGGGCCGGGACCTACAATGAGCAGTTCTTC.

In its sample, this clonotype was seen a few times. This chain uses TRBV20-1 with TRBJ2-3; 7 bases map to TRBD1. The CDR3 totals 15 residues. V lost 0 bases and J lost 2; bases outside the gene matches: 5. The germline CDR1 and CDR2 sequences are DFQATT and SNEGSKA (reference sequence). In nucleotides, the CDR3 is TGCAGTGCTAGAGATCGTGGACAGGCCACAGATACGCAGTATTTT. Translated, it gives CSARDRGQATDTQYF.

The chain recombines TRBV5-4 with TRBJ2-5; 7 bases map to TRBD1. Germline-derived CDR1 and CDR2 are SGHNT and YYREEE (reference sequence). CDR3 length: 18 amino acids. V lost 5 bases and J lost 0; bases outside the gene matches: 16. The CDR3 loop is CASRLSGQSKLYQETQYF. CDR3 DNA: TGTGCCAGCAGATTATCGGGACAGAGTAAACTGTACCAAGAGACCCAGTACTTC.

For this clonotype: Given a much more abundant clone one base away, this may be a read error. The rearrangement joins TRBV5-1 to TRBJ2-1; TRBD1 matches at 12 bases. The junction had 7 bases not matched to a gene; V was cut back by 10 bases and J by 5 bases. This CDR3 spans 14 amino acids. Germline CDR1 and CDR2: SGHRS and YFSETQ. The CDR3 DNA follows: TGCGCCGGCCGGGGGACAGGGGGCCACAATGAGCAGTTCTTC. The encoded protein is CAGRGTGGHNEQFF.

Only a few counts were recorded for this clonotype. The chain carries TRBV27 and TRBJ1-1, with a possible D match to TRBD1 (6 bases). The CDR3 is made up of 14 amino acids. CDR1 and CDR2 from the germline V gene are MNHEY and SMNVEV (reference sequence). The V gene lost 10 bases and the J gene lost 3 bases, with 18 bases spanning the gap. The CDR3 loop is CATKITGGDTEAFF. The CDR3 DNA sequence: TGTGCCACAAAAATTACCGGGGGCGACACTGAAGCTTTCTTT.

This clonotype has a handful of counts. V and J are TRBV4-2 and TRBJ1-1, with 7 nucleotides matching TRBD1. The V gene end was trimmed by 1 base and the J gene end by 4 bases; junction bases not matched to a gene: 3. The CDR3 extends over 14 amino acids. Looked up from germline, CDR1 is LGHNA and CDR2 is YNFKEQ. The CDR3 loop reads CASSQGRDSTEAFF. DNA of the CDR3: TGTGCCAGCAGCCAAGGGCGGGACAGCACTGAAGCTTTCTTT.

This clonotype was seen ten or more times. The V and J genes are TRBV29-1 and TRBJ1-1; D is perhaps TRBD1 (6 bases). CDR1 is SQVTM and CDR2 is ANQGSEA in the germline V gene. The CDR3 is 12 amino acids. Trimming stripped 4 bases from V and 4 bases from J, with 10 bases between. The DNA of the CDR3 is TGCAGCGTTGGACAGGAGACCACTGAAGCTTTCTTT. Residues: CSVGQETTEAFF.

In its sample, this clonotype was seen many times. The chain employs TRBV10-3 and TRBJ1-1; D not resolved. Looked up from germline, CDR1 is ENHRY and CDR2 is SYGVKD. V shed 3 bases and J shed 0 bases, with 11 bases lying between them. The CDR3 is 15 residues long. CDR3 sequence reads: CAISDPARVNTEAFF. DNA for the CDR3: TGTGCCATCAGTGACCCCGCCCGGGTGAACACTGAAGCTTTCTTT.

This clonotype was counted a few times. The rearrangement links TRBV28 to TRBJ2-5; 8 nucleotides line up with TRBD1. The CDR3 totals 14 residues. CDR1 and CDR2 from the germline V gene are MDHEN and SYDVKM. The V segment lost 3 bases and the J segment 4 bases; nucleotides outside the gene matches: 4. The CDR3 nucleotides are TGTGCCAGCAGTTTCGGCAGGGGGCGAGAGACCCAGTACTTC. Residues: CASSFGRGRETQYF.

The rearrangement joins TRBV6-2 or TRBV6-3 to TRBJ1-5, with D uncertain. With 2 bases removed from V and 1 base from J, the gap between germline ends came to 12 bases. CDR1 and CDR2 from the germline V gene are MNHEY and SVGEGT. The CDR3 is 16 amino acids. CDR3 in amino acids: CASSYGWAGSNQPQHF. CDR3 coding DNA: TGTGCCAGCAGTTACGGGTGGGCGGGGAGCAATCAGCCCCAGCATTTT.

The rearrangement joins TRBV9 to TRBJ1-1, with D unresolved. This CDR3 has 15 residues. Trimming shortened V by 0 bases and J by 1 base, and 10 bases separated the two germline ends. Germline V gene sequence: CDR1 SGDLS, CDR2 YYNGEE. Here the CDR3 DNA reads TGTGCCAGCAGCGTAGCCGGAGACCCGAACACTGAAGCTTTCTTT. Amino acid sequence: CASSVAGDPNTEAFF.

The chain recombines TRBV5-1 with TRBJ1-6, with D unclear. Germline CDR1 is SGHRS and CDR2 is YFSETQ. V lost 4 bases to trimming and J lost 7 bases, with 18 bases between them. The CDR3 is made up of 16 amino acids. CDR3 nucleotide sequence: TGCGCCAGCAGCGGAAGTCGGACGGGTAGGAATTCACCCCTCCACTTT. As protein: CASSGSRTGRNSPLHF. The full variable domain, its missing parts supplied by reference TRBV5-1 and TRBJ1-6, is KAGVTQTPRYLIKTRGQQVTLSCSPISGHRSVSWYQQTPGQGLQFLFEYFSETQRNKGNFPGRFSGRQFSNSRSEMNVSTLELGDSALYLCASSGSRTGRNSPLHFGNGTRLTVT.

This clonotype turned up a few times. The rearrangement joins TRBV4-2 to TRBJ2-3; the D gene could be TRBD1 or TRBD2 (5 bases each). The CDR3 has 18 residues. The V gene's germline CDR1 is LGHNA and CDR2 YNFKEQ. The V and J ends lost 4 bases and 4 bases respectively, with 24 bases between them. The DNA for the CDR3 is TGTGCCAGCAGCCCGGGGACGCGGAGTAACACTCGCGCAGATACGCAGTATTTT. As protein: CASSPGTRSNTRADTQYF.

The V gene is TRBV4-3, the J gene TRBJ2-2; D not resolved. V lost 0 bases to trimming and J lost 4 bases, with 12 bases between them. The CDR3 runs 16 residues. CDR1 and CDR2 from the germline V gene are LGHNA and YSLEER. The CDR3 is CASSQDSPEFTGELFF. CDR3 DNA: TGCGCCAGCAGCCAAGATTCGCCGGAATTCACCGGGGAGCTGTTTTTT.